This TCR beta chain is from a study of Ad26.COV2.S vaccination and SARS-CoV-2 variants. Trimming removed 4 bases from V and 4 bases from J; junction bases left unmatched: 7. Germline V gives CDR1 SGHDN, CDR2 FVKESK. The CDR3 covers 15 residues. The table came from immunoSEQ multiplex PCR; TCRdb's copy has only in-frame clones and leaves some out. The data hold 350,000 to 450,000 clones, with roughly 90% observed a single time. Treatment noted: roughly 19 received Ad26.COV2.S at low or high dose, single or two shots; five or six received placebo; per-sample allocation not given. Sample collection was performed on day 63 after the first vaccine or placebo injection.

The source of this sequence is a person between 18 and 60 years old who received the Ad26.COV2.S COVID-19 vaccine or a placebo. This chain links TRBV14 with TRBJ1-1; 9 positions agree with TRBD1. This sample comprised peripheral blood, obtained in a trial of Ad26.COV2.S vaccine versus placebo. The CDR3 spells CASSLRTGASTEAFF. CDR3 DNA sequence: TGTGCCAGCAGCCTTCGGACAGGGGCGAGCACTGAAGCTTTCTTT.